This T cell receptor (beta chain) was retrieved from a study of blood T cell repertoires in COVID-19. At the level of the study: Whether acute or convalescent, the COVID-19 samples came from the United States, Italy and Spain. From T cells, B-cell-depleted T cells, or PBMCs came the material, which was cDNA or gDNA.

Original processing methods: It was from reference gene primer amplification that nucleated cell counts were estimated. The assay was immunoSEQ multiplex PCR, and TCRdb's table has in-frame clones only and misses some. V and J calls and clone size are as listed in that table; D and trimming were resolved from the DNA. Altogether some 300,000 clones are present, approximately 86% being singletons, with the ten largest covering around 12%. While infection was still active, Seattle patients were enrolled and then followed longitudinally. Germline CDR1 is MNHEY and CDR2 is SMNVEV (reference sequence). The V gene lost 6 bases and the J gene lost 8 bases, with 25 bases spanning the gap. This CDR3 has 16 amino acids.

The TCR was taken from a woman in her seventies with COVID-19, enrolled during active disease. The sequenced material came from peripheral blood. The chain recombines TRBV27 with TRBJ1-2, with a tentative D call TRBD1 (6 bases). CDR3 nucleotide sequence: TGTGCCAGCAGGTCTCACGGGGCAGGGGAGATGGTAGGCTACACCTTC. Translation gives CASRSHGAGEMVGYTF.